These 17 T cell receptor beta chains were all obtained from the same sample, sequenced in a study of PD-L1 blockade in urothelial cancer (dated by TCRdb to 2016 to 2017). The method was the immunoSEQ multiplex PCR assay. This immuneACCESS table, as held by TCRdb, lists in-frame sequences with V and J called but not all clones. Of the missing ones, under half trace to an unresolved V gene in checked studies; the others have no known cause. The sample has 60,000 or so clones on record, 81% of them singletons. Of the sample, 3.2% falls within the top ten clones. Explained via the paper, the time point label denotes: pretreatment peripheral blood. The material was PBMCs, obtained around atezolizumab (anti-PD-L1) treatment. All receptors derive from a man between 65 and 85 years old with urothelial cancer.

The chain employs TRBV29-1 and TRBJ2-5; 8 nucleotides align to TRBD2. The end of the DNA is better explained by TRBJ2-7, so the J call may be wrong. The germline V gene has CDR1 SQVTM and CDR2 ANQGSEA. The CDR3 contains 15 residues. The CDR3 region has the DNA TGCAGCGTTGAAAGCGGGAGTGACCTCTCCTACGAGCAGTACTTC. It is translated as CSVESGSDLSYEQYF.

CDR3 DNA: TGTGCCAGCTCACCATTCCCGGCAGGGACGAACACCGGGGAGCTGTTTTTT. As protein: CASSPFPAGTNTGELFF. V gene TRBV18 combines with J gene TRBJ2-2; a weak D match, TRBD1 (5 bases). The CDR3 consists of 17 residues. Per the germline V gene, CDR1 is KGHSH and CDR2 is LQKENI. Deletions cut 2 bases from V and 0 bases from J, with 13 bases between. The whole variable domain, filled in from reference TRBV18 and TRBJ2-2, reads NAGVMQNPRHLVRRRGQEARLRCSPMKGHSHVYWYRQLPEEGLKFMVYLQKENIIDESGMPKERFSAEFPKEGPSILRIQQVVRGDSAAYFCASSPFPAGTNTGELFFGEGSRLTVL.

This clone came up once. This sequence joins TRBV4-1 and TRBJ2-1; 10 bases are a match to TRBD2. V shed 3 bases, J shed 3 bases, and the junction held 2 bases outside the gene matches. This CDR3 is 15 amino acids long. Per germline, CDR1 MGHRA and CDR2 YSYEKL. In DNA form, the CDR3 reads TGCGCCAGCAGCCACAGGACTAGCGGCTACAATGAGCAGTTCTTC. Its protein product is CASSHRTSGYNEQFF.

This clone was counted between two and nine times. This chain links TRBV2 with TRBJ1-5; 8 bases align to TRBD1. The V segment lost 2 bases and the J segment 1 base; nucleotides outside the gene matches: 4. Germline V gene lookup returns CDR1 SNHLY and CDR2 FYNNEI. This CDR3 comprises 16 residues. The CDR3: CASSEQGARSNQPQHF. For the CDR3, the DNA is TGTGCCAGCAGTGAACAGGGGGCCAGGAGCAATCAGCCCCAGCATTTT.

The chain employs TRBV30 and TRBJ2-7, with 7 bases aligning to TRBD1. Looked up from germline, CDR1 is GTSNPN and CDR2 is SVGIG (reference sequence). The CDR3 contains 15 residues. V shed 4 bases, J shed 4 bases, and the junction held 13 bases outside the gene matches. This CDR3 reads CAWTGGRGGKYEQYF. The CDR3 nucleotides are TGTGCCTGGACAGGGGGAAGGGGTGGTAAATACGAGCAGTACTTC.

Concerning this clone itself: Germline and junction disagree at one end, which may indicate a read error. This chain connects TRBV30 to TRBJ1-2, with TRBD1 as a possible D gene (5 bases). This CDR3 is 13 amino acids long. Germline V gene data show CDR1 as GTSNPN and CDR2 as SVGIG (reference sequence). The CDR3 here is CAWGVDRPYGYTF. The CDR3 nucleotides are TGTGCCTGGGGTGTCGACAGACCCTATGGCTACACCTTC.

This clone was counted between two and nine times. This sequence joins TRBV6-5 and TRBJ2-2; D is uncertain. Trimming removed 8 bases at V and 4 bases at J, with 17 bases between. The CDR3 contains 15 residues. The germline gives CDR1 MNHEY, CDR2 SVGAGI. The CDR3 loop reads CASRTNQLGTGELFF. In DNA form, the CDR3 reads TGTGCCAGCCGTACTAATCAGCTGGGCACCGGGGAGCTGTTTTTT.

Only a few counts were recorded for this clone. The gene calls are TRBV2 and TRBJ2-7; tentatively, D is TRBD2 (5 bases). Trimming cost V 7 bases and J 3 bases, with 10 bases left between them. Germline loops: CDR1 SNHLY, CDR2 FYNNEI. CDR3 length: 12 amino acids. The CDR3 sequence: CASNDYHYEQYF. The CDR3 bases are TGTGCCAGCAACGACTATCACTACGAGCAGTACTTC.

This sequence joins TRBV6-5 and TRBJ2-5; TRBD1 aligns across 10 bases. CDR1 and CDR2 (germline): MNHEY, SVGAGI. After removal of 6 bases from V and 12 bases from J, the junction contained 13 bases not matched to a gene. The CDR3 is made up of 14 amino acids. The chain's CDR3 is CASSKSKQTGGEYF. The CDR3 DNA is TGTGCCAGCAGCAAGTCGAAACAGACAGGGGGCGAGTACTTC.

The V call is TRBV30, the J call TRBJ1-5, with a weak D call TRBD1 (6 bases). V lost 0 bases to trimming and J lost 4 bases, with 16 bases between them. This CDR3 is built from 16 residues. Per the germline V gene, CDR1 is GTSNPN and CDR2 is SVGIG (reference sequence). CDR3 bases: TGTGCCTGGAGTGTAAAGGGCAGGGGTTGGAATCAGCCCCAGCATTTT. This gives the protein CAWSVKGRGWNQPQHF.

V usage is TRBV30 and J usage is TRBJ1-2; D perhaps matches TRBD1 (5 bases). CDR3 length: 12 residues. Trimming took 4 bases from V and 5 from J, leaving 11 bases between them. Germline CDR1 GTSNPN, CDR2 SVGIG (reference sequence). CDR3 in amino acids: CAWTMGQYGYTF. The CDR3 bases are TGTGCCTGGACCATGGGGCAGTATGGCTACACCTTC.

CDR3 in DNA: TGTGCCAGCAGTTACATTAGGGACAGGGGGCCCTACGAGCAGTACTTC. Amino acids: CASSYIRDRGPYEQYF. The chain carries TRBV6-5 and TRBJ2-7, with 12 bases matching TRBD1. Looked up from germline, CDR1 is MNHEY and CDR2 is SVGAGI. With 2 bases clipped from V and 2 bases from J, the junction kept 4 bases outside the gene matches. The CDR3 totals 16 residues.

The chain joins TRBV9 to TRBJ2-3; D is ambiguous. CDR1 is SGDLS and CDR2 is YYNGEE in the germline V gene. The CDR3 extends over 16 amino acids. V dropped 0 bases and J dropped 3 bases, with 14 bases sitting between them. The CDR3 spells CASSVGSLALTDTQYF. The CDR3 DNA reads TGTGCCAGCAGCGTAGGGAGTCTCGCTCTGACAGATACGCAGTATTTT. The full variable domain, with the rest looked up from reference TRBV9 and TRBJ2-3, is DSGVTQTPKHLITATGQRVTLRCSPRSGDLSVYWYQQSLDQGLQFLIQYYNGEERAKGNILERFSAQQFPDLHSELNLSSLELGDSALYFCASSVGSLALTDTQYFGPGTRLTVL.

The chain has TRBV12-5 and TRBJ2-7; TRBD2 matches 8 bases. CDR1 and CDR2 (germline): LGHNT, FRNRAP. Unmatched junction bases numbered 8, after V lost 2 bases and J lost 2 bases. This CDR3 comprises 16 residues. The CDR3 DNA follows: TGTGCTAGTGGTTTGACGGGGCTAGCGGGCGCCTACGAGCAGTACTTC. Encoded protein: CASGLTGLAGAYEQYF.

V and J are TRBV5-1 and TRBJ1-2; tentatively, D is TRBD1 (6 bases). The V gene lost 0 bases and the J gene lost 0 bases, with 6 bases spanning the gap. The CDR3 has 14 residues. Germline loops: CDR1 SGHRS, CDR2 YFSETQ. The CDR3 loop reads CASSLGQANYGYTF. The CDR3 nucleotides are TGCGCCAGCAGCTTGGGACAGGCTAACTATGGCTACACCTTC.

The CDR3 loop is CASSLAGVETQYF. The DNA of the CDR3 is TGTGCCAGCAGCTTGGCGGGAGTGGAGACCCAGTACTTC. The chain links TRBV5-4 to TRBJ2-5; D is possibly TRBD2 (6 bases). Germline V CDR1 and CDR2: SGHNT, YYREEE (reference sequence). V gave up 0 bases and J gave up 5 bases, with 8 bases separating them. The CDR3 has 13 amino acids.

This clone was seen a handful of times. The rearrangement links TRBV6-5 to TRBJ2-1; 13 nucleotides match TRBD2. With 6 bases clipped from V and 15 bases from J, the junction kept 14 bases outside the gene matches. The CDR3 has 15 residues. Germline lookup yields CDR1 MNHEY and CDR2 SVGAGI. CDR3 in amino acids: CASRLFPGLAGDPFF. In DNA form, the CDR3 reads TGTGCCAGCAGACTTTTCCCAGGACTAGCGGGAGACCCGTTCTTC.